The TCR beta chain described here comes from a study of blood T cell repertoires in COVID-19. In the study overall: COVID-19 samples, acute and convalescent, were from the United States, Italy and Spain. T cells, B-cell-depleted T cells, or PBMCs provided the cDNA or gDNA that served as material.

Trimming at V came to 4 bases and at J to 2 bases, leaving 7 bases not matched to a gene. CDR1 is LGHDT, CDR2 YNNKEL, per germline (reference sequence). The CDR3 consists of 16 residues. Per the authors' pipeline: Amplifying reference gene primers gave estimates of nucleated cell counts. The assay was immunoSEQ multiplex PCR, and TCRdb's table has in-frame clones only and misses some. That table is the source of V, J and clone size, and D and trimming were worked out from the DNA. The table has roughly 250,000 clones, roughly 88% seen once; the top ten hold 2% to 2.5%. The source is a woman between 35 and 50 years old who had recovered from COVID-19. The rearrangement uses TRBV3-1 (or the pseudogene TRBV3-2) and TRBJ2-2; 7 bases agree with TRBD1. Sample: peripheral blood. The CDR3 bases are TGTGCCAGCAGCCCTGCCGACAGGGTTAACACCGGGGAGCTGTTTTTT. This codes for CASSPADRVNTGELFF.